This T cell receptor (beta chain) came from a study of response to subunit inactivated influenza vaccine. The CDR3 totals 15 residues. Germline V gives CDR1 MDHEN, CDR2 SYDVKM. Study-level points and caveats: The authors suggested that few new T cells are recruited per seasonal influenza vaccination.

For this clonotype: The target antigen is unknown. The junction does not match germline at one end; this may be a read error.

One entry per CDR3 protein results from TCRdb running MiXCR on the RT-PCR reads. This table holds about 240,000 distinct CDR3 sequences, 12% found once. This chain connects TRBV28 to TRBJ1-4; D possibly corresponds to TRBD1 (5 bases). The sample was non-naive T cells sorted from PBMCs, taken approximately 15 days before vaccination. The receptor was isolated from a man aged 50 or older who received an inactivated influenza vaccine. CDR3 sequence reads: CASSSAGTGSEKLSF. Here the CDR3 DNA reads TGTGCCAGCAGTTCCGCCGGGACGGGTAGTGAAAAACTGTCTTTT.